Each of the 30 T cell receptor beta chains below was sequenced from the same sample in a study of cytomegalovirus exposure and HLA in healthy donors. Method: immunoSEQ multiplex PCR; TCRdb's copy keeps in-frame clones and lacks some. The repertoire holds 200,000 to 250,000 clones, with roughly 84% as singletons. Specimen: PBMCs. These receptors were collected from a young woman in good health and CMV-seropositive.

The gene calls are TRBV29-1 and TRBJ2-6, with D perhaps matching TRBD1 (5 bases). Trimming cost V 3 bases and J 0 bases, with 6 bases left between them. Germline CDR1 and CDR2: SQVTM and ANQGSEA. This CDR3 has 14 residues. This CDR3 reads CSVDDSSGANVLTF. CDR3 DNA: TGCAGCGTTGATGACAGCTCTGGGGCCAACGTCCTGACTTTC. The full variable domain, its missing parts supplied by reference TRBV29-1 and TRBJ2-6, is SAVISQKPSRDICQRGTSLTIQCQVDSQVTMMFWYRQQPGQSLTLIATANQGSEATYESGFVIDKFPISRPNLTFSTLTVSNMSPEDSSIYLCSVDDSSGANVLTFGAGSRLTVL.

The chain carries TRBV12-5 and TRBJ2-7; D unclear. The CDR3 has 15 residues. Between the trimmed V and J ends, which lost 5 bases and 0 bases, there was a span of 14 bases. Germline loops: CDR1 LGHNT, CDR2 FRNRAP. The CDR3: CASGPPRVSSYEQYF. The CDR3 nucleotides read TGTGCTAGTGGTCCGCCTAGAGTTAGCTCCTACGAGCAGTACTTC.

The chain joins TRBV19 to TRBJ2-2; 9 bases are a match to TRBD2. CDR3 size: 16 residues. Germline V lookup: CDR1 LNHDA, CDR2 SQIVND (reference sequence). The CDR3 sequence: CAASSTSGENTGELFF. The CDR3 coding sequence is TGTGCGGCGAGCTCGACTAGCGGAGAGAACACCGGGGAGCTGTTTTTT.

This clone was detected once. The CDR3 region is CASSLSRDMNTEAFF. The CDR3 DNA reads as TGTGCCAGCAGTTTATCTCGGGACATGAACACTGAAGCTTTCTTT. V usage is TRBV27 and J usage is TRBJ1-1; D might be TRBD1 (6 bases). Germline V gene data show CDR1 as MNHEY and CDR2 as SMNVEV (reference sequence). This CDR3 spans 15 amino acids. V shed 0 bases and J shed 0 bases, with 8 bases lying between them.

This sequence joins TRBV10-3 and TRBJ1-2, with D perhaps TRBD1 (5 bases). V was cut by 3 bases and J by 8 bases, with 19 bases left in between. CDR3 length: 15 amino acids. CDR1 is ENHRY, CDR2 SYGVKD, per germline. CDR3 amino acids: CAISDYMGPKEGYTF. The CDR3 DNA sequence: TGTGCCATCAGTGATTATATGGGGCCAAAAGAAGGCTACACCTTC.

A few counts support this clone. This chain links TRBV2 with TRBJ1-2; 7 bases map to TRBD1. The V gene end was trimmed by 3 bases and the J gene end by 4 bases; junction bases not matched to a gene: 5. The CDR3 runs to 14 residues. CDR1 is SNHLY, CDR2 FYNNEI, per germline. In nucleotides, the CDR3 is TGTGCCAGCAGTGAGGTGCAGGGGGTCTATGGCTACACCTTC. Its translation is CASSEVQGVYGYTF.

V usage is TRBV6-6 and J usage is TRBJ1-2; D gene unclear. The CDR3 has 15 amino acids. Germline V gene lookup returns CDR1 MNHNY and CDR2 SVGAGI (reference sequence). V gave up 0 bases and J gave up 6 bases, with 14 bases separating them. The CDR3 nucleotides read TGTGCCAGCAGTTACTCGTCGGCCCCGGGTGATGGCTACACCTTC. Its translation: CASSYSSAPGDGYTF.

Regarding this clone: At one end, the junction sequence differs from germline, possibly due to a read error. J is TRBJ1-5 and V is TRBV7-7, with D uncertain. The CDR3 contains 13 residues. Germline V gives CDR1 SSHAT, CDR2 FNYEAQ (reference sequence). CDR3 loop: CASSPRGNQPQHF. DNA for the CDR3: TGTGCTAGCAGCCCCCGGGGCAATCAGCCCCAGCATTTT.

The V and J genes are TRBV7-9 and TRBJ2-1; D call uncertain. From germline, CDR1 is SEHNR and CDR2 FQNEAQ (reference sequence). CDR3 length: 11 residues. Trimming cost V 1 base and J 10 bases, with 5 bases left between them. The DNA of the CDR3 is TGTGCCAGCAGCTTAGTACAGGAGCAGTTCTTC. This codes for CASSLVQEQFF.

V and J are TRBV18 and TRBJ1-1; 10 positions match TRBD1. The CDR3 runs 13 residues. Germline V CDR1 and CDR2: KGHSH, LQKENI. J was trimmed by 7 bases and V by 5 bases; bases with no gene match: 4. CDR3 bases: TGTGCCAGCTCATCCGGACAGGGGGTTGAAGCTTTCTTT. It yields the protein CASSSGQGVEAFF.

This sequence joins TRBV6-1 and TRBJ2-5, with TRBD2 identical over 13 bases. Germline CDR1 MNHNS, CDR2 SASEGT. The CDR3 length is 15 residues. The J segment lost 2 bases and the V segment lost 4 bases, leaving 1 base of the junction unmatched. CDR3 nucleotides: TGTGCCAGCAGTGGGGGACTAGCGGGACAAGAGACCCAGTACTTC. This encodes CASSGGLAGQETQYF.

V gene TRBV28 combines with J gene TRBJ1-3; D ambiguous. The V end was cut by 6 bases, the J end by 0 bases, with 12 bases between. Germline CDR1 and CDR2: MDHEN and SYDVKM. CDR3 length: 15 residues. The CDR3 DNA reads as TGTGCCAGCAGACCGAGCCGATTCTCTGGAAACACCATATATTTT. This codes for CASRPSRFSGNTIYF.

The V gene is TRBV19, the J gene TRBJ2-7, with 7 bases matching TRBD1. Per germline, CDR1 LNHDA and CDR2 SQIVND (reference sequence). CDR3 length equals 14 residues. J was trimmed by 0 bases and V by 4 bases; bases with no gene match: 3. CDR3: CASSTTGVSYEQYF. For the CDR3, the DNA is TGTGCCAGTAGTACCACAGGGGTCTCCTACGAGCAGTACTTC.

The chain combines TRBV9 with TRBJ2-1; 7 positions match TRBD2. The J segment lost 4 bases and the V segment lost 0 bases, leaving 7 bases of the junction unmatched. CDR1 is SGDLS, CDR2 YYNGEE, per germline. This CDR3 is 16 amino acids long. DNA for the CDR3: TGTGCCAGCAGCGTAGAGGCGGGAGTACCTTACAATGAGCAGTTCTTC. It encodes CASSVEAGVPYNEQFF.

The chain has TRBV10-3 and TRBJ2-1; 9 bases are shared with TRBD1. The CDR3 spans 16 residues. The germline V gene encodes CDR1 ENHRY and CDR2 SYGVKD. With V trimmed by 4 bases and J by 1 base, 5 bases remained unmatched. The CDR3 nucleotides read TGTGCCATCAGTGTTGGGACAGGGTGGTCCTACAATGAGCAGTTCTTC. Its protein is CAISVGTGWSYNEQFF.

The CDR3 sequence is CASSGIDGLASYNEQFF. As DNA, the CDR3 is TGTGCCAGCAGTGGCATCGACGGGCTAGCGTCGTACAATGAGCAGTTCTTC. V and J are TRBV7-9 and TRBJ2-1; D is possibly TRBD2 (6 bases). This CDR3 spans 17 amino acids. Germline values: CDR1 SEHNR, CDR2 FQNEAQ (reference sequence). V was clipped by 6 bases and J by 4 bases, with 22 bases between them.

This clone is a singleton in its sample. The genes are TRBV7-6 and TRBJ1-5; tentative D call: TRBD1 (5 bases). The germline CDR1 and CDR2 sequences are SGHVS and FNYEAQ. V dropped 5 bases and J dropped 4 bases, with 9 bases sitting between them. The CDR3 runs to 13 residues. DNA for the CDR3: TGTGCCAGCAGCGGGGGGGGAAATCAGCCCCAGCATTTT. It yields the protein CASSGGGNQPQHF.

This clone was detected only once. The chain recombines TRBV29-1 with TRBJ2-1; TRBD2 agrees at 8 bases. CDR1 is SQVTM and CDR2 is ANQGSEA in the germline V gene. The CDR3 runs 16 residues. V shed 7 bases and J 4 bases; nucleotides not matched to a gene: 15. The DNA of the CDR3 is TGCAGCGCCGTGGGGGGTGCTAGCGGGCTTTACAATGAGCAGTTCTTC. Protein product: CSAVGGASGLYNEQFF.

This sequence joins TRBV9 and TRBJ2-1; D may be TRBD2 (5 bases). The CDR3 is made up of 14 amino acids. Trimming pared 4 bases from V and 5 bases from J, leaving 13 bases between. Germline V gene data show CDR1 as SGDLS and CDR2 as YYNGEE. CDR3 protein: CASSFRTGNNEQFF. The CDR3, as DNA: TGTGCCAGCAGCTTTCGGACTGGGAACAATGAGCAGTTCTTC.

This chain uses TRBV5-1 with TRBJ2-5; possible D gene TRBD2, 5 bases. The CDR3 covers 12 residues. Germline CDR1 reads SGHRS; CDR2 reads YFSETQ. The ends were cut back, 6 bases at V and 3 bases at J, with 9 bases in the middle. The CDR3 DNA follows: TGCGCCAGCAAGAGGGAAGAAGAGACCCAGTACTTC. Translating gives CASKREEETQYF.

The CDR3 region has the DNA TGTGCCAGCTCACCCTCGACTAGCGGGAGAAGGGATGAGCAGTTCTTC. Its translation: CASSPSTSGRRDEQFF. V is TRBV18 and J is TRBJ2-1; the match to TRBD2 covers 12 bases. This CDR3 has 16 residues. The junction had 8 bases not matched to a gene; V was cut back by 3 bases and J by 8 bases. CDR1 and CDR2 from the germline V gene are KGHSH and LQKENI.

The chain employs TRBV30 and TRBJ2-1, with TRBD1 matching 7 bases. The CDR3 sequence is 14 residues long. J gave up 4 bases and V 6 bases, and 9 bases lay outside the gene matches. Per the germline V gene, CDR1 is GTSNPN and CDR2 is SVGIG (reference sequence). The CDR3 spells CACPFGTAYNEQFF. The CDR3 bases are TGTGCCTGCCCGTTTGGGACAGCATACAATGAGCAGTTCTTC.

The chain has TRBV27 and TRBJ2-5, with 8 positions matching TRBD1. This CDR3 is built from 15 residues. The J segment lost 5 bases and the V segment lost 4 bases, leaving 9 bases of the junction unmatched. Germline V gene data show CDR1 as MNHEY and CDR2 as SMNVEV (reference sequence). The CDR3 here is CASSSVDRARETQYF. Here the CDR3 DNA reads TGTGCCAGCAGTTCGGTGGACAGGGCGAGGGAGACCCAGTACTTC.

The chain recombines TRBV7-6 with TRBJ2-6; 9 nucleotides agree with TRBD2. This CDR3 has 17 residues. Germline lookup yields CDR1 SGHVS and CDR2 FNYEAQ. The trim removed 5 bases at V and 3 bases at J, leaving 8 bases unmatched. The CDR3 protein is CASSPNAGGGGANVLTF. The CDR3 coding sequence is TGTGCCAGCAGCCCCAACGCGGGAGGGGGTGGGGCCAACGTCCTGACTTTC.

The chain has TRBV30 and TRBJ2-3, with 7 bases fitting TRBD2. This CDR3 contains 14 residues. Germline loops: CDR1 GTSNPN, CDR2 SVGIG (reference sequence). With V trimmed by 2 bases and J by 0 bases, 2 bases remained unmatched. The CDR3 region has the DNA TGTGCCTGGAGTCGGGGGGTTAGCACAGATACGCAGTATTTT. It codes for CAWSRGVSTDTQYF.

The J gene is TRBJ2-7, the V gene TRBV27; 10 bases fit TRBD2. Unmatched junction bases numbered 11, after V lost 6 bases and J lost 6 bases. Germline CDR1 reads MNHEY; CDR2 reads SMNVEV (reference sequence). CDR3 length: 15 residues. CDR3 amino acids: CASRHSLAGSLEQYF. Here the CDR3 DNA reads TGTGCCAGCAGACATTCACTAGCGGGATCTCTCGAGCAGTACTTC.

The V call is TRBV30, the J call TRBJ1-2, with D maybe TRBD1 (6 bases). Trimming left V 2 bases short and J 5 bases short, with 24 bases between. The germline gives CDR1 GTSNPN, CDR2 SVGIG (reference sequence). The CDR3 extends over 17 amino acids. The CDR3, as DNA: TGTGCCTGGAGTCCTCCCGCTACAGGGACACGGGCATATGGCTACACCTTC. Its protein product is CAWSPPATGTRAYGYTF.

The rearrangement uses TRBV11-2 and TRBJ2-2, with TRBD1 identical over 8 bases. From germline, CDR1 is SGHAT and CDR2 FQNNGV. The CDR3 covers 16 residues. The junction had 6 bases not matched to a gene; V was cut back by 3 bases and J by 3 bases. The CDR3 sequence: CASSLTGDGHTGELFF. CDR3 coding DNA: TGTGCCAGCAGCTTGACAGGGGATGGTCACACCGGGGAGCTGTTTTTT.

The V call is TRBV4-1, the J call TRBJ2-2, with a weak D call TRBD2 (5 bases). The CDR3 covers 16 residues. V was clipped by 0 bases and J by 3 bases, with 11 bases between them. Germline V gene lookup returns CDR1 MGHRA and CDR2 YSYEKL. CDR3 sequence: CASSQDLGRDTGELFF. DNA of the CDR3: TGCGCCAGCAGCCAAGATTTAGGGCGGGACACCGGGGAGCTGTTTTTT.

A single count supports this clone. The chain employs TRBV25-1 and TRBJ1-1, with TRBD1 matching 9 bases. The CDR3 totals 17 residues. In germline, CDR1 is MGHDK, CDR2 SYGVNS. J gave up 1 base and V 3 bases, and 9 bases lay outside the gene matches. The CDR3 reads CASSDPTTGGKNTEAFF. The DNA for the CDR3 is TGTGCCAGCAGTGACCCCACCACAGGGGGCAAGAACACTGAAGCTTTCTTT.